The 12 T cell receptor beta chains below were found in one sample sequenced in a study of blood T cell repertoires in COVID-19. The assay was immunoSEQ multiplex PCR, and TCRdb's table has in-frame clones only and misses some. The sample has more than 140,000 clones, roughly 88% seen once. The sequenced sample consisted of peripheral blood. The receptor set was obtained from a woman aged 45-59 years in a cohort sampled during active or convalescent COVID-19.

This clone came up once. This chain links TRBV7-2 with TRBJ1-1; D may be TRBD1 (6 bases). CDR1 and CDR2 (germline): SGHTA, FQGNSA. Trimming removed 7 bases at V and 6 bases at J, with 18 bases between. The CDR3 totals 14 residues. The CDR3 spells CASKSNRDSPEAFF. In nucleotides, the CDR3 is TGTGCCAGCAAGAGCAACAGGGATAGCCCTGAAGCTTTCTTT.

The chain recombines TRBV7-2 with TRBJ2-3, with 9 positions matching TRBD2. From germline, CDR1 is SGHTA and CDR2 FQGNSA. CDR3 length: 14 amino acids. J lost 6 bases, V lost 5 bases, and 6 bases had no gene match. CDR3 nucleotides: TGTGCCAGCAGCCCTGGACTAGCGACGGATACGCAGTATTTT. Translated, it gives CASSPGLATDTQYF.

This chain connects TRBV5-5 to TRBJ2-7; no firm D call. The V gene lost 1 base and the J gene lost 1 base, with 9 bases spanning the gap. CDR1 and CDR2 (germline): SGHKS, YYEKEE (reference sequence). The CDR3 totals 14 residues. CDR3 in DNA: TGTGCCAGCAGCTTGAACGACATTTCCTACGAGCAGTACTTC. This translates into CASSLNDISYEQYF. Combining the CDR3 with reference TRBV5-5 and TRBJ2-7 gives the whole variable domain DAGVTQSPTHLIKTRGQQVTLRCSPISGHKSVSWYQQVLGQGPQFIFQYYEKEERGRGNFPDRFSARQFPNYSSELNVNALLLGDSALYLCASSLNDISYEQYFGPGTRLTVT.

This chain joins TRBV9 and TRBJ1-5, with D possibly TRBD1 on 5 matching bases. V was shortened by 4 bases and J by 3 bases, with 17 bases between the two germline ends. The CDR3 consists of 16 residues. Germline V gene lookup returns CDR1 SGDLS and CDR2 YYNGEE. The CDR3 spells CASSLDPDRNNQPQHF. In DNA, the CDR3 is TGTGCCAGCAGCCTTGATCCCGACAGAAACAATCAGCCCCAGCATTTT.

The CDR3 sequence: CASTMRGANTEAFF. The CDR3 DNA reads TGTGCCAGTACCATGCGGGGGGCCAACACTGAAGCTTTCTTT. The chain is built from TRBV19 and TRBJ1-1, with D possibly being TRBD1 (6 bases). The CDR3 length is 14 residues. The germline gives CDR1 LNHDA, CDR2 SQIVND (reference sequence). V lost 7 bases, J lost 2 bases, and 14 bases lay in between.

The genes are TRBV12-1 and TRBJ1-5; the table's D gene call, TRBD1, was not cross checked with the DNA. TRBV12-1 represents a pseudogene. This CDR3 has 20 amino acids. The CDR3 DNA is TGTGCCAGCAGCTTTATAGGGACAGGTTCTAGCCATGATAGCAATCAGCCCCAGCATTTT. Amino acid sequence: CASSFIGTGSSHDSNQPQHF.

This clone was recorded only once. The rearrangement joins TRBV24-1 to TRBJ2-1; 11 bases map to TRBD2. J gave up 8 bases and V 8 bases, and 4 bases lay outside the gene matches. Per germline, CDR1 KGHDR and CDR2 SFDVKD. The CDR3 covers 13 residues. DNA for the CDR3: TGTGCCACCATGGCTAGCGGGGGGTATGAGCAGTTCTTC. It codes for CATMASGGYEQFF.

This clone was seen a few times. The rearrangement uses TRBV2 and TRBJ1-3; no clear D. The CDR3 consists of 14 residues. Looked up from germline, CDR1 is SNHLY and CDR2 is FYNNEI. Deletions cut 8 bases from V and 1 base from J, with 12 bases between. CDR3 sequence reads: CASHKEESGNTIYF. The DNA for the CDR3 is TGTGCCAGCCACAAGGAGGAATCTGGAAACACCATATATTTT.

Here the CDR3 reads CASSFSGSRDSPLHF. The CDR3 coding sequence is TGTGCCAGCAGCTTCTCAGGGTCCAGAGATTCACCCCTCCACTTT. The V and J genes are TRBV27 and TRBJ1-6; possibly TRBD1 for D (5 bases). V was shortened by 6 bases and J by 8 bases, with 17 bases between the two germline ends. The length of the CDR3 is 15 residues. Germline V lookup: CDR1 MNHEY, CDR2 SMNVEV (reference sequence).

For the CDR3, the DNA is TGCGCCAGCAGCTGGGGACAGGGGGCTAACTTTATTGACACCGGGGAGCTGTTTTTT. Translated, it gives CASSWGQGANFIDTGELFF. The genes are TRBV5-1 and TRBJ2-2; 12 nucleotides line up with TRBD1. V dropped 3 bases and J dropped 3; count of bases not matched to a gene: 12. Germline loops: CDR1 SGHRS, CDR2 YFSETQ. The CDR3 totals 19 residues.

V is TRBV4-1 and J is TRBJ2-7; 7 positions agree with TRBD2. V shed 4 bases and J 3 bases; nucleotides not matched to a gene: 9. The CDR3 sequence is 15 residues long. The germline CDR1 and CDR2 sequences are MGHRA and YSYEKL. The CDR3 region is CASSPWGGSNYEQYF. The CDR3 DNA is TGCGCCAGCAGCCCTTGGGGGGGATCGAACTACGAGCAGTACTTC.

The chain uses TRBV19 and TRBJ1-2; possibly TRBD1 for D (6 bases). CDR1 and CDR2 from the germline V gene are LNHDA and SQIVND (reference sequence). Deletions cut 4 bases from V and 6 bases from J, with 9 bases between. The CDR3 contains 12 residues. CDR3 in amino acids: CASSTGGNGYTF. CDR3 sequence (DNA): TGTGCCAGTAGTACGGGGGGCAATGGCTACACCTTC.